This is a list of T cell receptor beta chains from one sample in a study of blood T cell repertoires in COVID-19. Using immunoSEQ multiplex PCR, the repertoire was profiled, and TCRdb retains in-frame clones only, with some absent. The repertoire consists of approximately 46,000 clones, with about 90% occurring once and the leading ten covering around 6.5%. Specimen: peripheral blood. Receptor source: a man aged 70 or older with active COVID-19. Both conserved end residues are trimmed from each CDR3.

J: TRBJ2-3
V: TRBV5-1
CDR3: ASSRPTGLTDSTDTQY

J: TRBJ2-3
V: TRBV24-1
CDR3: ATSDPGQGGTDTQY

J: TRBJ2-1
V: TRBV27
CDR3: ASSNPGLNNEQF

J: TRBJ1-4
V: TRBV5-1
CDR3: ASSKQPGQGNEKLF

J: TRBJ2-5
V: TRBV5-1
CDR3: ASSSVPSGGEETQY

J: TRBJ2-7
V: TRBV12-5
CDR3: ARDPRGDREYRSYEQY

J: TRBJ1-1
V: TRBV6-5
CDR3: ASSPPDLHTEAF

J: TRBJ1-1
V: TRBV6-5
CDR3: ASGLTSNTEAF

J: TRBJ1-1
V: TRBV28
CDR3: ASMIGTGNTEAF

J: TRBJ2-1
V: TRBV5-1
CDR3: ASSLGTRPRGSYNEQF

J: TRBJ2-7
V: TRBV5-6
CDR3: ASSFPGQYEQY

J: TRBJ1-1
V: TRBV5-1
CDR3: ASSFSGQNTEAF

J: TRBJ2-7
V: TRBV7-9
CDR3: AGRDSRSNEQY

J: TRBJ1-4
V: TRBV5-4
CDR3: ASSFRQGDEKLF

J: TRBJ1-1
V: TRBV30
CDR3: AWSVHRNTEAF

J: TRBJ1-6
V: TRBV6-5
CDR3: ASSYSGRAGSPLH

J: TRBJ1-1
V: TRBV5-1
CDR3: ASSLGRGWVNTEAF

J: TRBJ2-3
V: TRBV27
CDR3: ASSTLTDTQY

J: TRBJ2-1
V: TRBV4-2
CDR3: ASSQGLAGGPRNNEQF

J: TRBJ1-2
V: TRBV7-9
CDR3: ASSFGAADGYT

J: TRBJ1-2
V: TRBV6-5
CDR3: VLGGASYT

J: TRBJ2-2
V: TRBV13
CDR3: ASSLDGGRSWSGELF

J: TRBJ2-2
V: TRBV24-1
CDR3: ATSDLPVFPSDTGELF

J: TRBJ2-7
V: TRBV6-2/TRBV6-3
CDR3: ASSYPHQGTYEQY

J: TRBJ2-5
V: TRBV5-1
CDR3: ASSSGNYRTQETQY

J: TRBJ1-2
V: TRBV6-1
CDR3: ASSVSPGAIGYGYT

J: TRBJ1-6
V: TRBV5-1
CDR3: ASSNRPTVENSPLH

J: TRBJ1-1
V: TRBV28
CDR3: ASSFRYEAF

J: TRBJ1-1
V: TRBV18
CDR3: ASSPTSGDTEAF

J: TRBJ1-6
V: TRBV9
CDR3: ASSLGGGRSPLH

J: TRBJ2-7
V: TRBV15
CDR3: ATRTGKGSYEQY

J: TRBJ2-5
V: TRBV6-5
CDR3: ASSRELAETQY

J: TRBJ2-3
V: TRBV3-1/TRBV3-2
CDR3: ASSQEVLAGGGDTQY

J: TRBJ2-3
V: TRBV27
CDR3: ATKARGQRGDTQY

J: TRBJ2-2
V: TRBV7-9
CDR3: ASSLIPPTASANTGELF

J: TRBJ2-3
V: TRBV12-3/TRBV12-4
CDR3: ASLSGAPDTQY

J: TRBJ2-1
V: TRBV7-3
CDR3: ASSRGTGRNNEQF

J: TRBJ2-5
V: TRBV5-1
CDR3: ASSLGTTSGETQY

J: TRBJ2-5
V: TRBV5-5
CDR3: ASSLGLAGNQETQY

J: TRBJ2-7
V: TRBV5-4
CDR3: ASSRQGGDEQY

J: TRBJ1-2
V: TRBV3-1/TRBV3-2
CDR3: ASSQAGENYGYT

J: TRBJ1-4
V: TRBV28
CDR3: ASSSTGVGEKLF

J: TRBJ2-3
V: TRBV6-5
CDR3: ASTGQGVSDTQY

J: TRBJ2-7
V: TRBV6-5
CDR3: ASIGGGGPYEQY

J: TRBJ2-1
V: TRBV7-6
CDR3: ASSLVAQSYNEQF

J: TRBJ2-1
V: TRBV7-3
CDR3: ASSMSGGRSNEQF

J: TRBJ1-4
V: TRBV5-6
CDR3: ASSWGGSATNEKLF

J: TRBJ2-2
V: TRBV6-1
CDR3: ASSERLTDGELF

J: TRBJ1-1
V: TRBV11-3
CDR3: ASSPTGRGTEAF

J: TRBJ1-2
V: TRBV7-2
CDR3: ASSSGRGNYGYT

J: TRBJ1-6
V: TRBV19
CDR3: ASSDRTINSPLH

J: TRBJ2-7
V: TRBV9
CDR3: ASSERLESRGEQY

J: TRBJ1-6
V: TRBV3-1/TRBV3-2
CDR3: ASSQRGNIGSPLH